Sequencing of this TCR beta chain was carried out in a study of blood T cell repertoires in COVID-19. Clones were read by immunoSEQ multiplex PCR, and TCRdb kept only the in-frame ones, dropping some. The table includes some 200,000 clones, around 86% detected once. CDR1 and CDR2 (germline): MNHEY, SVGAGI. CDR3 size: 15 residues. The V gene lost 0 bases and the J gene lost 6 bases, with 14 bases spanning the gap. V usage is TRBV6-5 and J usage is TRBJ1-2; no reliable D call. Sequencing was done on a sample of peripheral blood. The TCR sequence derives from a man aged 35-49 years with active or convalescent COVID-19. CDR3: CASSYSSPDADGYTF. CDR3 sequence (DNA): TGTGCCAGCAGTTACTCGAGTCCGGATGCGGATGGCTACACCTTC.